A few counts support the clone carrying this T cell receptor (beta chain). What it binds is unknown. This entry is derived from a study of T cells in Graves' hyperthyroidism and ophthalmopathy. Turning to the study itself: Peripheral blood specimens were obtained at initial diagnosis, prior to any treatment. Study observations and caveats: Ophthalmopathy was identified by the model a median 6.5 months ahead of onset.

This CDR3 is 13 amino acids long. Germline CDR1 and CDR2: DFQATT and SNEGSKA (reference sequence). Trimming removed 4 bases from V and 5 bases from J, with 14 bases in between. Researchers took RNA transcripts and amplified the TCR beta CDR3 regions from them. HTBI primers were employed in a first-round RT-PCR of the TCR CDR3. A single record per CDR3 protein comes from TCRdb applying MiXCR to the multiplex PCR reads. The table lists a few hundred thousand distinct CDR3 sequences, 15% to 20% of them singletons. Among ophthalmopathy patients, the Clinical Activity Score reached at least 3, the NOSPECS grade reached at least 4, and duration remained under 3 months.

The sequenced material came from blood. The chain has TRBV20-1 and TRBJ1-2; D gene uncertain. The TCR comes from a woman aged 25-40 years with Graves' ophthalmopathy. The CDR3 sequence: CSAIPYGNYGYTF. CDR3 DNA: TGCAGTGCTATCCCATATGGAAATTATGGCTACACCTTC.